The subject of this entry is one TCR beta chain. This sample was taken from a study of blood T cell repertoires in COVID-19. Across the study: Researchers got acute and convalescent COVID-19 samples from the United States, Italy and Spain. PBMCs, B-cell-depleted T cells, or T cells were the source of the cDNA or gDNA that made up the material.

V lost 4 bases, J lost 4 bases, and 11 bases lay in between. Germline V gives CDR1 SGHNT, CDR2 YENEEA. This CDR3 is 14 amino acids long. Repertoires were generated with immunoSEQ multiplex PCR, while TCRdb's copy carries only in-frame clones and drops some. Here the sample spans 150,000 to 200,000 clones, around 86% being singletons. Source material: peripheral blood. The source is a woman aged 25 to 39 with active or convalescent COVID-19. V is TRBV11-3 and J is TRBJ2-1, with D possibly TRBD1 on 6 matching bases. This chain's CDR3 is CASSSGERYNEQFF. The CDR3 nucleotides read TGTGCCAGCAGCTCAGGGGAGCGGTACAATGAGCAGTTCTTC.